This entry concerns a single TCR beta chain. What it recognizes is unknown. A read error may explain this, as a much larger clone is one base away. Researchers generated TCR beta cDNA from roughly 510 ng of total RNA, relying on a constant-region primer. The TCR beta library was amplified through three nested multiplex PCR rounds in a modified ARM-PCR procedure. The opening two PCR rounds, about 11 cycles each, paired TRBV1-TRBV30 forward primers with a C-beta reverse primer. TCRdb reprocessed the multiplex PCR reads via MiXCR and lists one record per CDR3 protein. The sample lists some 120,000 distinct CDR3 sequences, 55% to 75% seen once, with 7% to 10% in the top ten. Germline CDR1 and CDR2: SGHDN and FVKESK. This CDR3 spans 16 amino acids. Trimming pared 4 bases from V and 4 bases from J, leaving 19 bases between. Co-extraction of both nucleic acids (RNA and DNA) used 20-30 mg of unsorted bulk tissue. Patients were treatment-naive with chronic HBV infection.

The data were obtained in a study of tumor-infiltrating lymphocytes in primary liver carcinoma. As for the study in general: Patients included men and women of 30 to 69 years. Findings and caveats of the study: Appearing in all five tumor regions was true of only about 7.5-24% of top clones. Tumor specimens were characterized by a significantly higher top-250-clone fraction than blood (p = 0.039).

Sequencing was performed on liver tumor tissue from sampling region 3. Subset here: tumor region T3, left-lateral pole. The clonotype originates from a woman aged 55-69 years with primary liver carcinoma and hepatitis B virus infection. The chain is built from TRBV14 and TRBJ1-1; a possible D gene is TRBD1 (5 bases). This CDR3 is CASSPLQEAQSTEAFF. Written as DNA, the CDR3 is TGTGCCAGCAGCCCCCTACAGGAGGCTCAGAGCACTGAAGCTTTCTTT.